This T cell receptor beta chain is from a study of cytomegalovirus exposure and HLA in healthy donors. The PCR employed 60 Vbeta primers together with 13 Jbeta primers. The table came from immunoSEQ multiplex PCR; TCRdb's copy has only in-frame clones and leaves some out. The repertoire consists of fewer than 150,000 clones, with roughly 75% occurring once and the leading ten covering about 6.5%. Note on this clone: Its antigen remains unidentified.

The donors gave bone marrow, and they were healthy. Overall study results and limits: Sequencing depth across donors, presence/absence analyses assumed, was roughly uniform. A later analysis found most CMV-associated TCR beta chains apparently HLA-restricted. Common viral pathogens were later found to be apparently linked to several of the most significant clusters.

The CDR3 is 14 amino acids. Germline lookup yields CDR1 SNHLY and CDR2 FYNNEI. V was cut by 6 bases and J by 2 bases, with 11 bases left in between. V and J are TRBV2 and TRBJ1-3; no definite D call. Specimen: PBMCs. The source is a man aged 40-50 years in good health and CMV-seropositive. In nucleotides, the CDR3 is TGTGCCAGCAGGGCACATACGACTGGAAACACCATATATTTT. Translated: CASRAHTTGNTIYF.